This is a list of T cell receptor beta chains from one sample in a study of OX40 agonist ivuxolimab in advanced cancers. Repertoires were generated with immunoSEQ multiplex PCR, while TCRdb's copy carries only in-frame clones and drops some. The sample holds 35,000 to 45,000 clones; 70% to 90% are singletons and the top ten take 2.5% to 3%. The input for sequencing was CD4+ or CD8+ T cells sorted from blood, taken in a trial of the OX40 agonist ivuxolimab. Every receptor here comes from an adult with an advanced solid tumor such as melanoma, head and neck, liver or kidney cancer. CDR3s include the opening cysteine and the closing phenylalanine or tryptophan. The order of the fields is J gene, clone size, V gene, D gene, CDR3 DNA, CDR3 protein. The D gene is left open where the match is weak. Size values are once, few and many counts, or a class for expanded clones, and some rows have none.

TRBJ2-7 - TRBV10-2 - TGCGCCAGCAAAACAGGGATCTACGAGCAGTACTTC CASKTGIYEQYF
TRBJ1-2 - TRBV25-1 - TGTGCCAGCAGCCCCCCAGGTTTAGCTAACTATGGCTACACCTTC CASSPPGLANYGYTF
TRBJ1-1 - TRBV29-1 - TGCAGCGTGAAGGGATTCGCTATTATGAACACTGAAGCTTTCTTT CSVKGFAIMNTEAFF
TRBJ2-7 once TRBV11-3 - TGTGCCAGCAGCGCAGGCCGGGTGACCTACGAGCAGTACTTC CASSAGRVTYEQYF
TRBJ1-1 few TRBV18 - TGTGCCAGCTCACCGTCCAGGGGGAACACTGAAGCTTTCTTT CASSPSRGNTEAFF
TRBJ2-7 - TRBV10-3 TRBD2 TGTGCCATCAGTGATAGCGGGGAACCCTACGAGCAGTACTTC CAISDSGEPYEQYF
TRBJ2-1 - TRBV19 TRBD1 TGTGCCAGTAGTACCCGTAGACAGGGTCAGAATGAGCAGTTCTTC CASSTRRQGQNEQFF
TRBJ2-7 once TRBV15 TRBD1 TGTGCCACCAGCAGAGAGACCGGGACAGGGTTCTACGAGCAGTACTTC CATSRETGTGFYEQYF
TRBJ1-1 - TRBV28 TRBD1 TGTGCCAGCAGTTCGGAGGGGGCCGGGTGGCGGCGGGAAGCTTTCTTT CASSSEGAGWRREAFF
TRBJ1-1 few TRBV5-1 - TGCGCCAGCAGCTTGGAGGGTCAGATTGAAGCTTTCTTT CASSLEGQIEAFF
TRBJ2-1 - TRBV2 TRBD1 TGTGCCAGCAGCCGGGACAGGGGTGCAGATGAGCAGTTCTTC CASSRDRGADEQFF
TRBJ2-5 - TRBV28 - TGTGCCAGCAGTTCGTCAGGGGCGGGGGAGACCCAGTACTTC CASSSSGAGETQYF
TRBJ2-2 - TRBV30 TRBD2 TGTGCCTGGAGTGGACTAGCGGGAGCGAACACCGGGGAGCTGTTTTTT CAWSGLAGANTGELFF
TRBJ2-1 - TRBV29-1 TRBD1 TGCAGCGTTGATCGAGGACAGGGGGCGACCAATGAGCAGTTCTTC CSVDRGQGATNEQFF
TRBJ2-7 once TRBV6-1 - TGTGCCAGCAGTGAAGGGACAGAATGGCAGCAGTACTTC CASSEGTEWQQYF
TRBJ2-3 - TRBV7-2 TRBD2 TGTGCCAGCAGCTACCGGGTTGGTAGCGGGAGGAGGGGCACAGATACGCAGTATTTT CASSYRVGSGRRGTDTQYF
TRBJ2-3 - TRBV7-2 - TGTGCCAGCAGCTTATCCAGGACAGATACGCAGTATTTT CASSLSRTDTQYF
TRBJ2-7 - TRBV27 TRBD1 TGTGCCAGCAGCCCGGGACAGTATAACGAGCAGTACTTC CASSPGQYNEQYF
TRBJ2-4 once TRBV7-2 - TGTGCCAGCAGCCGTAGGGACGCATGGGGCAAAAACATTCAGTACTTC CASSRRDAWGKNIQYF
TRBJ2-3 - TRBV19 TRBD1 TGTGCCAGTAGTCCCGGACAGGGCCTCACAGATACGCAGTATTTT CASSPGQGLTDTQYF
TRBJ1-2 - TRBV5-1 TRBD1 TGCGCCAGCAGCGAGGACAGGGACGGCTACACCTTC CASSEDRDGYTF
TRBJ2-7 - TRBV6-1 - TGTGCCAGCAGTGAAAGACTATTCTACGAGCAGTACTTC CASSERLFYEQYF
TRBJ2-3 once TRBV7-2 - TGTGCCAGCAGCTCCCACCGGGACCTTGGGGATACGCAGTATTTT CASSSHRDLGDTQYF
TRBJ2-1 - TRBV7-9 TRBD2 TGTGCCAGCAGCTTTTTCCAGGTCGCTAGCGGGAGGAATGAGCAGTTCTTC CASSFFQVASGRNEQFF
TRBJ1-2 - TRBV30 - TGTGCCTGGAGTGGACCTAACGGAGGCGGGGACTATGGCTACACCTTC CAWSGPNGGGDYGYTF
TRBJ2-2 - TRBV18 TRBD2 TGTGCCAGCTCATCAGTAAGCGGGATCGGCACCGGGGAGCTGTTTTTT CASSSVSGIGTGELFF
TRBJ2-1 once TRBV11-2 - TGTGCCAGCAGCCGGCAGTTAGCGAATACTCGGAGTGAGCAGTTCTTC CASSRQLANTRSEQFF
TRBJ1-3 - TRBV11-1 - TGTGCCAGCAGCTTAGAGGCCACCTACTCTGGAAACACCATATATTTT CASSLEATYSGNTIYF
TRBJ2-3 once TRBV27 - TGTGCCAGCAGTTTAAAGCGACCCGGGGCGGATACGCAGTATTTT CASSLKRPGADTQYF
TRBJ1-2 - TRBV7-9 TRBD1 TGTGCCAGTTCCGCACAGGGGGCACTTGGATATGGCTACACCTTC CASSAQGALGYGYTF
TRBJ2-2 - TRBV11-3 - TGTGCCAGCAGCTTCCTCCGGGGACTGAACACCGGGGAGCTGTTTTTT CASSFLRGLNTGELFF
TRBJ1-4 few TRBV2 - TGTGCCAGTAAGATATCCCCGGGCAGGGAGTGGAATGAAAAACTGTTTTTT CASKISPGREWNEKLFF
TRBJ2-1 - TRBV27 TRBD2 TGTGCCAGCAGTCCCCGACTAGCGGGAGGGCCCTTATACAATGAGCAGTTCTTC CASSPRLAGGPLYNEQFF
TRBJ2-1 - TRBV9 - TGTGCCAGCAGCGTAGGCTCGAGCTCCTACAATGAGCAGTTCTTC CASSVGSSSYNEQFF
TRBJ2-7 - TRBV9 - TGTGCCAGCAGCCGAAGTGGGGGCGAGCAGTACTTC CASSRSGGEQYF
TRBJ1-1 - TRBV11-2 TRBD1 TGTGCCAGCAGCCAGGACAGGGGCGACACTGAAGCTTTCTTT CASSQDRGDTEAFF
TRBJ1-2 - TRBV30 - TGTGCCTGGAGTGTTTCCAACTATGGCTACACCTTC CAWSVSNYGYTF
TRBJ1-2 - TRBV5-1 TRBD1 TGCGCCAGCAGCTTGGCCCTGACAGGGGGCGCGAGCTACACCTTC CASSLALTGGASYTF
TRBJ2-1 - TRBV9 - TGTGCCAGCAGCGTAGACACTATCTCCTACAATGAGCAGTTCTTC CASSVDTISYNEQFF
TRBJ2-3 - TRBV7-6 TRBD2 TGTGCCAGCAGCTTAATGCTAGCGGGAACAGATACGCAGTATTTT CASSLMLAGTDTQYF
TRBJ1-5 - TRBV7-4 TRBD1 TGTGCCAGCAGCTTAGCGCAGGGACAGGGGAATCAGCCCCAGCATTTT CASSLAQGQGNQPQHF
TRBJ1-5 - TRBV6-5 - TGTGCCAGCAGTTACTCGGGCGACGGCCGCAATCAGCCCCAGCATTTT CASSYSGDGRNQPQHF
TRBJ2-1 - TRBV28 TRBD2 TGTGCCAGCAGTCCCGGGACTATTCGCTACAATGAGCAGTTCTTC CASSPGTIRYNEQFF
TRBJ1-6 once TRBV2 TRBD1 TGTGCCAGCAGGACAGGGGATGGAATGCCCCTCCACTTT CASRTGDGMPLHF
TRBJ2-1 - TRBV4-1 TRBD2 TGCGCCAGCAGCCAGGGACTAGCGACATACAATGAGCAGTTCTTC CASSQGLATYNEQFF
TRBJ2-7 - TRBV5-4 - TGTGCCAGCAGCTTGCTGTCCTCCTACGAGCAGTACTTC CASSLLSSYEQYF
TRBJ2-7 - TRBV6-1 - TGTGCCAGCAGCGCTGGACCTGAGCAGTACTTC CASSAGPEQYF
TRBJ2-1 once TRBV4-1 - TGCGCCAGCCGGACGAAGGACTACAATGAGCAGTTCTTC CASRTKDYNEQFF
TRBJ1-1 - TRBV7-3 TRBD1 TGTGCCAGCAGCTTTGGACAGGGGGGCGAAGCTTTCTTT CASSFGQGGEAFF
TRBJ2-1 - TRBV19 TRBD1 TGTGCCAGTTGGGGACAGGGGGTTTACAATGAGCAGTTCTTC CASWGQGVYNEQFF
TRBJ2-5 - TRBV6-5 - TGTGCCAGCAGCGTGGGCGGGGTCCAAGAGACCCAGTACTTC CASSVGGVQETQYF
TRBJ2-4 - TRBV6-5 - TGTGCCAGCAGTTACTCGATCCGGGGAGCCAAAAACATTCAGTACTTC CASSYSIRGAKNIQYF